The 14 T cell receptor beta chains given below trace back to one sample, sequenced in a study of CD8+ T cells in alopecia areata. Treatment noted: oral pan-JAK inhibitor, 5-10 mg twice daily. RNA, once extracted, was reverse transcribed into cDNA for use as the sequencing template. The method was immunoSEQ multiplex PCR; TCRdb's version includes in-frame clones alone and lacks a portion of them. The sample has over 150,000 clones, 45% to 65% seen once; the top ten hold roughly 3.3%. The sequencing used CD4+ T cells sorted from blood, collected at week 4, from a patient treated with tofacitinib. The receptor set was obtained from a human donor with alopecia areata.

This clone was counted a single time. This chain joins TRBV29-1 and TRBJ1-1, with D possibly TRBD1 on 5 matching bases. Germline assignment: CDR1 SQVTM and CDR2 ANQGSEA. The V end was cut by 5 bases, the J end by 3 bases, with 10 bases between. CDR3 length: 12 amino acids. The CDR3 spells CSVRGLDTEAFF. The CDR3 nucleotides are TGCAGCGTTCGGGGGTTGGACACTGAAGCTTTCTTT. The entire variable domain, with the rest obtained from reference TRBV29-1 and TRBJ1-1, is as follows: SAVISQKPSRDICQRGTSLTIQCQVDSQVTMMFWYRQQPGQSLTLIATANQGSEATYESGFVIDKFPISRPNLTFSTLTVSNMSPEDSSIYLCSVRGLDTEAFFGQGTRLTVV.

A single count supports this clone. The chain employs TRBV30 and TRBJ1-2; TRBD1 is a possible D gene (5 bases). Deletions cut 0 bases from V and 7 bases from J, with 18 bases between. The CDR3 consists of 15 residues. Per germline, CDR1 GTSNPN and CDR2 SVGIG (reference sequence). The CDR3 sequence is CAWSVGPSGGSGYTF. As DNA, the CDR3 is TGTGCCTGGAGTGTAGGCCCCTCCGGGGGAAGTGGCTACACCTTC.

This clone is a singleton in its sample. The chain uses TRBV7-2 and TRBJ2-1; weak D call: TRBD2 (7 bases). This CDR3 has 16 residues. CDR1 is SGHTA, CDR2 FQGNSA, per germline. Trimming took 3 bases from V and 2 from J, leaving 14 bases between them. CDR3 bases: TGTGCCAGCAGCTTTCGGGGGGCTGGGACCTACAATGAGCAGTTCTTC. This encodes CASSFRGAGTYNEQFF.

This clone showed up just a few times. V usage is TRBV19 and J usage is TRBJ1-5, with TRBD1 matching 8 bases. CDR1 and CDR2 from the germline V gene are LNHDA and SQIVND (reference sequence). The CDR3 spans 14 residues. Unmatched junction bases numbered 2, after V lost 5 bases and J lost 2 bases. The CDR3 protein is CASSPTGGNQPQHF. The CDR3 DNA is TGTGCCAGTAGTCCGACAGGGGGCAATCAGCCCCAGCATTTT.

The V gene is TRBV13, the J gene TRBJ2-7, with D maybe TRBD1 (5 bases). The CDR3 sequence is 14 residues long. Trimming removed 4 bases from V and 3 bases from J, with 13 bases in between. CDR1 PRHDT and CDR2 FYEKMQ come from the germline V gene (reference sequence). CDR3 in amino acids: CASSSTAQGYEQYF. CDR3 DNA sequence: TGTGCCAGCAGCTCCACCGCTCAGGGCTACGAGCAGTACTTC.

This chain's CDR3 is CASSLGTGSYGYTF. CDR3 DNA: TGTGCCAGCAGTTTAGGGACAGGGTCCTATGGCTACACCTTC. The chain couples TRBV27 to TRBJ1-2, with 9 bases aligning to TRBD1. The trim removed 2 bases at V and 4 bases at J, leaving 2 bases unmatched. CDR1 MNHEY and CDR2 SMNVEV come from the germline V gene (reference sequence). This CDR3 contains 14 residues.

The chain combines TRBV30 with TRBJ1-2; D gene ambiguous. Per the germline V gene, CDR1 is GTSNPN and CDR2 is SVGIG (reference sequence). Trimming cost V 3 bases and J 2 bases, with 7 bases left between them. The CDR3 runs to 12 residues. The CDR3 region is CAWSQRNYGYTF. CDR3 coding DNA: TGTGCCTGGAGCCAAAGGAACTATGGCTACACCTTC.

V gene TRBV28 combines with J gene TRBJ2-7, with TRBD1 matching 7 bases. Germline V gene sequence: CDR1 MDHEN, CDR2 SYDVKM. V shed 6 bases, J shed 0 bases, and the junction held 2 bases outside the gene matches. The CDR3 is 13 amino acids. The DNA of the CDR3 is TGTGCCAGCAGGGCAGGGGGCTCCTACGAGCAGTACTTC. It encodes CASRAGGSYEQYF.

The J gene is TRBJ2-5, the V gene TRBV5-1, with D maybe TRBD2 (5 bases). Trimming pared 4 bases from V and 1 base from J, leaving 11 bases between. CDR1 SGHRS and CDR2 YFSETQ come from the germline V gene. CDR3 size: 14 residues. The CDR3 spells CASSISGGQETQYF. CDR3 nucleotides: TGCGCCAGCAGCATCTCAGGAGGCCAAGAGACCCAGTACTTC.

There are a few counts of this clone. V and J are TRBV5-1 and TRBJ2-3; D uncertain. This CDR3 is built from 14 residues. Trimming removed 0 bases at V and 2 bases at J, with 7 bases between. Germline loops: CDR1 SGHRS, CDR2 YFSETQ. The CDR3 DNA is TGCGCCAGCAGCTTGGACACGGCCACAGATACGCAGTATTTT. Residues: CASSLDTATDTQYF.

The chain combines TRBV5-1 with TRBJ2-5; D unclear. CDR3 length: 12 amino acids. V was trimmed by 0 bases and J by 4 bases, leaving 4 bases between them. Germline-derived CDR1 and CDR2 are SGHRS and YFSETQ. DNA for the CDR3: TGCGCCAGCAGCTTGGAAGCAGAGACCCAGTACTTC. It specifies CASSLEAETQYF.

The chain uses TRBV6-6 and TRBJ2-3; D tentatively reads TRBD1 or TRBD2 (5 bases each). Trimming shortened V by 6 bases and J by 1 base, and 14 bases separated the two germline ends. This CDR3 has 15 residues. In germline, CDR1 is MNHNY, CDR2 SVGAGI (reference sequence). CDR3 in amino acids: CASSPEGLGTDTQYF. DNA of the CDR3: TGTGCCAGCAGCCCCGAGGGGTTGGGCACAGATACGCAGTATTTT.

This clone has only a few counts. The V gene is TRBV5-1, the J gene TRBJ2-3, with TRBD1 identical over 9 bases. The V gene's germline CDR1 is SGHRS and CDR2 YFSETQ. The CDR3 consists of 14 residues. J lost 2 bases, V lost 4 bases, and 2 bases had no gene match. The CDR3 region is CASSRDRATDTQYF. DNA for the CDR3: TGCGCCAGCAGCCGGGACAGGGCCACAGATACGCAGTATTTT.

The chain links TRBV5-1 to TRBJ1-1; D may be TRBD1 (6 bases). V lost 1 base to trimming and J lost 4 bases, with 8 bases between them. This CDR3 spans 13 amino acids. Germline CDR1 SGHRS, CDR2 YFSETQ. The CDR3 region has the DNA TGCGCCAGCAGCTTGAAGGGGGTCACTGAAGCTTTCTTT. Its translation: CASSLKGVTEAFF.